The clone carrying this TCR beta chain was observed once. What it recognizes is unknown. The data originate from a study of CD8 T cell repertoires and HIV-1 epitope variants. Study details: Epitopes were three Gag families plus Nef HW9 and YT9. Study findings and constraints: The TAALDMSHF plasma variant had no responses, unlike KF9 (about 5 clonotypes) and HW9 (one).

Deletions cut 3 bases from V and 8 bases from J, with 14 bases between. The CDR3 has 14 residues. Per germline, CDR1 MDHEN and CDR2 SYDVKM. Assay: immunoSEQ multiplex PCR; the TCRdb copy retains only in-frame clones and omits some. The table has roughly 4,000 clones, approximately 64% seen once. The source of this sequence is a male donor with HIV. Specimen: cultured CD8+ T cells derived from PBMCs. The V and J genes are TRBV28 and TRBJ2-4; D is uncertain. The CDR3 sequence: CASSLAGRRDIQYF. DNA of the CDR3: TGTGCCAGCAGTTTGGCCGGGCGACGGGACATTCAGTACTTC.